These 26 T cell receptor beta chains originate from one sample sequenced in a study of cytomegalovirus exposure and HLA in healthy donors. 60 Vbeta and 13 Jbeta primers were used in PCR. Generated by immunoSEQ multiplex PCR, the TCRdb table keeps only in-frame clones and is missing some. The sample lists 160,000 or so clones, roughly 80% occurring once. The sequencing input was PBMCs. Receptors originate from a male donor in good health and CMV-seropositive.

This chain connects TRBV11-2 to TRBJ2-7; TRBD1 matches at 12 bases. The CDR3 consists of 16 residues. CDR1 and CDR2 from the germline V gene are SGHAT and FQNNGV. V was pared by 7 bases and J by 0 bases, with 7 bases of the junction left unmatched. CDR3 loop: CASTIGTGGASYEQYF. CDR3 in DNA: TGTGCCAGCACTATCGGGACAGGGGGCGCCTCCTACGAGCAGTACTTC.

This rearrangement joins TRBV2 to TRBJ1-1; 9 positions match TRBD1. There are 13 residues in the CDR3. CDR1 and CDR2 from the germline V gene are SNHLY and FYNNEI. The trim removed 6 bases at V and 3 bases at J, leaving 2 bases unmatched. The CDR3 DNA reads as TGTGCCAGCAGGGGACAGGGTGACACTGAAGCTTTCTTT. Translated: CASRGQGDTEAFF.

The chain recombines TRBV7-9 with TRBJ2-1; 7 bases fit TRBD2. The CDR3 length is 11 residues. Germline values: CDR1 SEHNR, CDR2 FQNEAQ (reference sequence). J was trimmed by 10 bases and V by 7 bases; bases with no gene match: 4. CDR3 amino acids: CASTGLTEQFF. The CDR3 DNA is TGTGCCAGCACGGGACTAACCGAGCAGTTCTTC.

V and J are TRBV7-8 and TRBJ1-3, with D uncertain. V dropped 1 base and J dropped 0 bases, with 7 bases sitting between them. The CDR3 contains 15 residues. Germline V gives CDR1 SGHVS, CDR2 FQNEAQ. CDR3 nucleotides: TGTGCCAGCAGCTTAGGTACTACCTCTGGAAACACCATATATTTT. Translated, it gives CASSLGTTSGNTIYF. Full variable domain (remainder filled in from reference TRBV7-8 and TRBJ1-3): GAGVSQSPRYKVAKRGQDVALRCDPISGHVSLFWYQQALGQGPEFLTYFQNEAQLDKSGLPSDRFFAERPEGSVSTLKIQRTQQEDSAVYLCASSLGTTSGNTIYFGEGSWLTVV.

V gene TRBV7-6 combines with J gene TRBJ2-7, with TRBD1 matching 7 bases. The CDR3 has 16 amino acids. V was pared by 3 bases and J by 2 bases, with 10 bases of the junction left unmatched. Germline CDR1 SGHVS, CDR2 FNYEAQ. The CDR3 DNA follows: TGTGCCAGCAGCTTGGACGACAGGGTCCTACCCTACGAGCAGTACTTC. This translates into CASSLDDRVLPYEQYF.

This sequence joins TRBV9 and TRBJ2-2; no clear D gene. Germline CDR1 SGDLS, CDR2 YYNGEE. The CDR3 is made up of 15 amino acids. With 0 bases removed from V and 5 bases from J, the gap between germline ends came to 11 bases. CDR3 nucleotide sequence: TGTGCCAGCAGCGTAGGTGGTAGCCGGACCGGGGAGCTGTTTTTT. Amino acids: CASSVGGSRTGELFF.

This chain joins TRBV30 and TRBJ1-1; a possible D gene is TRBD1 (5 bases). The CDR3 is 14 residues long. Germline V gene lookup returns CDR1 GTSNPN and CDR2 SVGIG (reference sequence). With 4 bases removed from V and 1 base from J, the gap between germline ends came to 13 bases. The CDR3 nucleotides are TGTGCCTGGAACCCGCCAGGGCAGAACACTGAAGCTTTCTTT. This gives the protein CAWNPPGQNTEAFF. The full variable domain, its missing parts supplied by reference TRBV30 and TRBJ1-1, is SQTIHQWPATLVQPVGSPLSLECTVEGTSNPNLYWYRQAAGRGLQLLFYSVGIGQISSEVPQNLSASRPQDRQFILSSKKLLLSDSGFYLCAWNPPGQNTEAFFGQGTRLTVV.

The CDR3 here is CASSLGTVTPLHF. In DNA form, the CDR3 reads TGTGCCAGCAGCTTGGGCACAGTTACACCCCTCCACTTT. The gene calls are TRBV13 and TRBJ1-6; D gene unclear. V was trimmed by 3 bases and J by 11 bases, leaving 11 bases between them. This CDR3 region has 13 residues. CDR1 is PRHDT and CDR2 is FYEKMQ in the germline V gene (reference sequence).

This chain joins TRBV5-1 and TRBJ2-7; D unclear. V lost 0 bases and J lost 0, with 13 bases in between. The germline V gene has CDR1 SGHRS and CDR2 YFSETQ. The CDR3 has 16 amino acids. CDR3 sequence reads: CASSLGDWRDSYEQYF. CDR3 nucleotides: TGCGCCAGCAGCTTGGGTGACTGGCGAGACTCCTACGAGCAGTACTTC. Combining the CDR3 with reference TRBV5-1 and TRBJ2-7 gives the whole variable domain KAGVTQTPRYLIKTRGQQVTLSCSPISGHRSVSWYQQTPGQGLQFLFEYFSETQRNKGNFPGRFSGRQFSNSRSEMNVSTLELGDSALYLCASSLGDWRDSYEQYFGPGTRLTVT.

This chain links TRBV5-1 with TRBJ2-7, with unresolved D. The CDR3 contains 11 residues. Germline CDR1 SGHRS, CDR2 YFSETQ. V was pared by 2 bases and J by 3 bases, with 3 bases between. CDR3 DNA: TGCGCCAGCAGCTTTAACTACGAGCAGTACTTC. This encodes CASSFNYEQYF.

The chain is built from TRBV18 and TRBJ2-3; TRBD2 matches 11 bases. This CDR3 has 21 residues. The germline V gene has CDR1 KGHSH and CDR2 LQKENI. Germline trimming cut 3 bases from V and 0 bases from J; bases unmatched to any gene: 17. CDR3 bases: TGTGCCAGCTCACCGACCCCGCTTAAAGCTCGACTAGCGGGGAGCACAGATACGCAGTATTTT. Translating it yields CASSPTPLKARLAGSTDTQYF.

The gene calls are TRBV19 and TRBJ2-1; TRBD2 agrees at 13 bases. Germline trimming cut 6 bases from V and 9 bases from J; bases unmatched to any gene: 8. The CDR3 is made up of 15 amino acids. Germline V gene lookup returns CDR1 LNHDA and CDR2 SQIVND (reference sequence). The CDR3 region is CASRTTSGRASEQFF. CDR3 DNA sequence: TGTGCCAGTAGGACTACTAGCGGGAGGGCCAGTGAGCAGTTCTTC.

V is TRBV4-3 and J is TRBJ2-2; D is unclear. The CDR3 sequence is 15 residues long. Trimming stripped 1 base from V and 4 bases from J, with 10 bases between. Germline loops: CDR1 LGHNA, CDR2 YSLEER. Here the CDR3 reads CASSQALRGTGELFF. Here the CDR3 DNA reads TGCGCCAGCAGCCAAGCCCTCAGAGGCACCGGGGAGCTGTTTTTT.

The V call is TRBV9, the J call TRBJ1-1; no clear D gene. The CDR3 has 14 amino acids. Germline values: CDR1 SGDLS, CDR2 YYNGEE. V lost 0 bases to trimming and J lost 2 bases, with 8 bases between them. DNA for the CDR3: TGTGCCAGCAGCGTAGGTCCAGAAAACACTGAAGCTTTCTTT. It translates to CASSVGPENTEAFF.

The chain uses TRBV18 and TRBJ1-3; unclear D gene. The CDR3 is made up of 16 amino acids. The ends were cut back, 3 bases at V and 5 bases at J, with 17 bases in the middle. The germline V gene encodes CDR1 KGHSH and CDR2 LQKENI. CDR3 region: CASSPAPGHDRNTIYF. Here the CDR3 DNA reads TGTGCCAGCTCACCCGCCCCAGGCCATGACAGAAACACCATATATTTT.

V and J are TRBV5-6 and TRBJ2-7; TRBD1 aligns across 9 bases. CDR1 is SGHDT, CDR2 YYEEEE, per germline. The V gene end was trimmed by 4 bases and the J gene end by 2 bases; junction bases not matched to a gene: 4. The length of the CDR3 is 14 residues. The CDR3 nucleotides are TGTGCCAGCAGCCTAGGACAGGGGCCCTACGAGCAGTACTTC. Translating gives CASSLGQGPYEQYF.

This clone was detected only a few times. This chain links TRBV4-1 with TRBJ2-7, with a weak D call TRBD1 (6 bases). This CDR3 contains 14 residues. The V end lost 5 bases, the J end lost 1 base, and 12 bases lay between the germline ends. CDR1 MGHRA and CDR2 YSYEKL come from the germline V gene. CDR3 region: CASSFGQFSYEQYF. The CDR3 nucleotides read TGCGCCAGCAGCTTCGGACAGTTTTCCTACGAGCAGTACTTC.

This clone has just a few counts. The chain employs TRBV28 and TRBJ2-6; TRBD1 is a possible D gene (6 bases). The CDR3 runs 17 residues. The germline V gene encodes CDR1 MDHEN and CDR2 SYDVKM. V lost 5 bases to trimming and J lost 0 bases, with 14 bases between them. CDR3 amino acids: CASSVWTDFSGANVLTF. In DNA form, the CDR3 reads TGTGCCAGCAGTGTGTGGACAGATTTCTCTGGGGCCAACGTCCTGACTTTC.

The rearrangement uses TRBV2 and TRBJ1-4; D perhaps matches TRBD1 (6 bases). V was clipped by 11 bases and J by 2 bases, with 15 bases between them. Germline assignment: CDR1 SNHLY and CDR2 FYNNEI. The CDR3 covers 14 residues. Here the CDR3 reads CASKQGSTNEKLFF. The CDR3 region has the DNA TGTGCCTCCAAACAGGGATCGACTAATGAAAAACTGTTTTTT.

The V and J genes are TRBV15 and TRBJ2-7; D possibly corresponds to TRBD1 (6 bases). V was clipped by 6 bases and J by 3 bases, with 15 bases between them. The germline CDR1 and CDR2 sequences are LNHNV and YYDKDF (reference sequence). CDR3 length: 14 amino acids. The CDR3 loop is CATRPGHTNYEQYF. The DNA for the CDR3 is TGTGCCACCAGGCCGGGACATACTAACTACGAGCAGTACTTC.

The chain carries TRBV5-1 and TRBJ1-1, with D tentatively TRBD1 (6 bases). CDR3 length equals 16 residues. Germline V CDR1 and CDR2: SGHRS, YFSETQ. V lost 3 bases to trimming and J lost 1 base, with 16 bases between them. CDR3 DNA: TGCGCCAGCAGCTCCCGGGACACCCAGGGGAACACTGAAGCTTTCTTT. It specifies CASSSRDTQGNTEAFF.

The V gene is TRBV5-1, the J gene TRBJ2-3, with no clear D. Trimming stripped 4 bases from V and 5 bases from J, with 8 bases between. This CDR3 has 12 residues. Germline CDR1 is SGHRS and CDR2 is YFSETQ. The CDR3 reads CASSITVDTQYF. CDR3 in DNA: TGCGCCAGCAGCATAACAGTAGATACGCAGTATTTT.

CDR3 sequence: CASSLTTGVSYEQYF. Here the CDR3 DNA reads TGTGCCAGCAGCTTAACTACAGGGGTCTCCTACGAGCAGTACTTC. The V call is TRBV7-6, the J call TRBJ2-7, with 7 bases fitting TRBD1. Germline trimming cut 2 bases from V and 0 bases from J; bases unmatched to any gene: 4. Germline CDR1 reads SGHVS; CDR2 reads FNYEAQ. This CDR3 comprises 15 residues.

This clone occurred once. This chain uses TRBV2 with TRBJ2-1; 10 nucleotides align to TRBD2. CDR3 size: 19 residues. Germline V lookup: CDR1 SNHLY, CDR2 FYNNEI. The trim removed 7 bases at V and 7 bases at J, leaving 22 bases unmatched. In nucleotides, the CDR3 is TGTGCCAGCAAATGGAGGGGGCTAGCGGGAGAGATAAAAGAGAATGAGCAGTTCTTC. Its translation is CASKWRGLAGEIKENEQFF.

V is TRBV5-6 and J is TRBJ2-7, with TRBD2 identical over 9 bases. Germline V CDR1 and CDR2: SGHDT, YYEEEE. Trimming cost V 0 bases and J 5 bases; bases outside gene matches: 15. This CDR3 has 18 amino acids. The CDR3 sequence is CASSLVGLAGPGGDEQYF. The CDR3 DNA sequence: TGTGCCAGCAGCTTGGTGGGCCTAGCGGGGCCCGGGGGGGACGAGCAGTACTTC.

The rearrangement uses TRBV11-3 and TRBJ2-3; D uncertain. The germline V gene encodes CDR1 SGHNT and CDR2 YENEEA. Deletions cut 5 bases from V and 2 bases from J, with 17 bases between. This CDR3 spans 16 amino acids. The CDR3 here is CASSPGHGMDTDTQYF. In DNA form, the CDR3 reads TGTGCCAGCAGCCCAGGTCATGGTATGGACACAGATACGCAGTATTTT.